This TCR beta chain was found in a study of blood T cell repertoires in COVID-19. Study context: The United States, Italy and Spain were the sources of the acute and convalescent COVID-19 samples.

Per the germline V gene, CDR1 is LGHNT and CDR2 is FRNRAP. V trimming: 0 bases; J trimming: 1 base; junction bases outside the gene matches: 9. The CDR3 sequence is 18 residues long. In the source study's methods: The assay estimated nucleated cells by amplifying reference gene primers. Here immunoSEQ multiplex PCR was the method, and the copy in TCRdb shows in-frame clones only, minus some. The DNA gave D and trimming, while V, J and clone size come from that table. The sample includes 130,000 to 150,000 clones, approximately 85% of them seen just once. Seattle patients were enrolled while actively infected and followed longitudinally.

This chain joins TRBV12-5 and TRBJ2-7; 10 nucleotides align to TRBD1. Sequencing was done on a sample of peripheral blood. The clonotype was recovered from a woman aged 60 to 75 with COVID-19, enrolled during active disease. CDR3 sequence reads: CASGLVLRGQGTSYEQYF. DNA of the CDR3: TGTGCTAGTGGTTTGGTACTGCGGGGACAGGGGACGTCCTACGAGCAGTACTTC.